This T cell receptor beta chain is drawn from a study of blood T cell repertoires in COVID-19. The overall study: Acute and convalescent COVID-19 samples came from the United States, Italy and Spain. From T cells, B-cell-depleted T cells, or PBMCs came the material, which was cDNA or gDNA.

V lost 6 bases, J lost 6 bases, and 13 bases lay in between. The CDR3 runs to 12 residues. CDR1 is SQVTM and CDR2 is ANQGSEA in the germline V gene. Profiling relied on immunoSEQ multiplex PCR, and the TCRdb table lists in-frame clones only, not all of them. Of some 100,000 clones in the sample, 85% to 90% were seen once. Sequencing was done on a sample of peripheral blood. The TCR sequence derives from a woman of 80 years or more with active COVID-19. V usage is TRBV29-1 and J usage is TRBJ2-3; a possible D gene is TRBD1 (6 bases). The CDR3 loop is CSVGQTGDTQYF. As DNA, the CDR3 is TGCAGCGTCGGACAGACCGGGGATACGCAGTATTTT.